This entry lists 10 T cell receptor beta chains sequenced from one sample in a study of human T cells and chemical hapten exposure. As for time point: pre-sensitization, week 0. Treatment reported: therapeutic diphenylcyclopropenone sensitization with weekly scalp DPC. TCRdb re-called the RACE reads with MiXCR, one entry per CDR3 protein. The data contain roughly 50,000 distinct CDR3 sequences, 9.5% to 10% of them seen just once; the ten biggest clones take up about 8.9%. The input for sequencing was whole blood, taken in connection with sensitization to the hapten diphenylcyclopropenone (DPC). Receptors were obtained from a man aged 40-55 years with alopecia areata. Some clones in this sample may be carry-over from other donors' samples.

This clonotype was counted at least ten times. This chain uses TRBV9 with TRBJ2-1; D uncertain. CDR1 SGDLS and CDR2 YYNGEE come from the germline V gene. CDR3 length: 15 residues. V was trimmed by 0 bases and J by 8 bases, leaving 15 bases between them. CDR3 DNA: TGTGCCAGCAGCGTAGGGCCCTCCCCGTGGGATGAGCAGTTCTTC. Its protein is CASSVGPSPWDEQFF.

This clonotype was recorded at least ten times. This chain links TRBV28 with TRBJ2-7; 10 bases agree with TRBD1. CDR1 and CDR2 (germline): MDHEN, SYDVKM. The length of the CDR3 is 12 residues. V lost 11 bases to trimming and J lost 2 bases; unmatched junction nucleotides: 3. CDR3 residues: CASGTGAYEQYF. DNA for the CDR3: TGTGCCTCCGGGACAGGGGCCTACGAGCAGTACTTC.

This clonotype was seen ten or more times. V gene TRBV7-2 combines with J gene TRBJ2-7; weak D call: TRBD2 (5 bases). This CDR3 has 14 amino acids. Per the germline V gene, CDR1 is SGHTA and CDR2 is FQGNSA. V was trimmed by 2 bases and J by 4 bases, leaving 12 bases between them. The DNA of the CDR3 is TGTGCCAGCAGCTTACCGGGATTCAATTACGAGCAGTACTTC. Translation gives CASSLPGFNYEQYF. Full variable domain (outside the CDR3, taken from reference TRBV7-2 and TRBJ2-7): GAGVSQSPSNKVTEKGKDVELRCDPISGHTALYWYRQSLGQGLEFLIYFQGNSAPDKSGLPSDRFSAERTGGSVSTLTIQRTQQEDSAVYLCASSLPGFNYEQYFGPGTRLTVT.

J is TRBJ2-7 and V is TRBV12-3 or TRBV12-4, with D maybe TRBD2 (6 bases). This CDR3 is built from 13 residues. The V and J ends lost 5 bases and 6 bases respectively, with 14 bases between them. The CDR3 DNA sequence: TGTGCCAGCAGTGTGACTAGGAGGGTCGAGCAGTACTTC. Encoded protein: CASSVTRRVEQYF.

This clonotype was detected ten times or more. The gene calls are TRBV7-9 and TRBJ2-1; D unclear. The CDR3 covers 13 residues. V was trimmed by 2 bases and J by 7 bases, leaving 9 bases between them. Germline V CDR1 and CDR2: SEHNR, FQNEAQ (reference sequence). The DNA for the CDR3 is TGTGCCAGCAGCTTACAGTTAGGGAATGAGCAGTTCTTC. Translated, it gives CASSLQLGNEQFF. The variable domain in full, completed from reference TRBV7-9 and TRBJ2-1, reads DTGVSQNPRHKITKRGQNVTFRCDPISEHNRLYWYRQTLGQGPEFLTYFQNEAQLEKSRLLSDRFSAERPKGSFSTLEIQRTEQGDSAMYLCASSLQLGNEQFFGPGTRLTVL.

This clonotype was counted at least ten times. The chain uses TRBV10-3 and TRBJ2-2, with D hard to call. V lost 4 bases and J lost 2, with 8 bases in between. The length of the CDR3 is 14 residues. Germline lookup yields CDR1 ENHRY and CDR2 SYGVKD. DNA of the CDR3: TGTGCCATCAGTGGACACGGAAACACCGGGGAGCTGTTTTTT. Protein sequence: CAISGHGNTGELFF.

This clonotype was seen more than once but under ten times. The chain has TRBV9 and TRBJ1-2; D might be TRBD1 (5 bases). The CDR3 covers 12 residues. V was pared by 3 bases and J by 5 bases, with 8 bases between. Per the germline V gene, CDR1 is SGDLS and CDR2 is YYNGEE. This CDR3 reads CASSARQYGYTF. Written as DNA, the CDR3 is TGTGCCAGCAGCGCCAGACAGTATGGCTACACCTTC.

This chain links TRBV11-1 with TRBJ2-7; TRBD2 might be the D (5 bases). The CDR3 has 12 amino acids. Germline V gene data show CDR1 as SGHAT and CDR2 as FQDESV (reference sequence). Trimming left V 5 bases short and J 3 bases short, with 8 bases between. The CDR3 here is CASSAGNYEQYF. The CDR3 nucleotides are TGTGCCAGCAGCGCGGGCAACTACGAGCAGTACTTC.

This clonotype was observed a handful of times. The chain carries TRBV7-8 and TRBJ2-3; 10 positions agree with TRBD2. Unmatched junction bases numbered 4, after V lost 5 bases and J lost 2 bases. This CDR3 contains 15 residues. Germline V lookup: CDR1 SGHVS, CDR2 FQNEAQ. CDR3 nucleotide sequence: TGTGCCAGCAGCGACACTAGCGGGGTCACAGATACGCAGTATTTT. Its translation is CASSDTSGVTDTQYF. The entire variable domain, with the rest obtained from reference TRBV7-8 and TRBJ2-3, is as follows: GAGVSQSPRYKVAKRGQDVALRCDPISGHVSLFWYQQALGQGPEFLTYFQNEAQLDKSGLPSDRFFAERPEGSVSTLKIQRTQQEDSAVYLCASSDTSGVTDTQYFGPGTRLTVL.

This CDR3 reads CASSLARVGDGYTF. DNA of the CDR3: TGCGCCAGCAGCTTGGCTAGGGTAGGAGATGGCTACACCTTC. The chain joins TRBV5-1 to TRBJ1-2; unclear D gene. The CDR3 is made up of 14 amino acids. Per germline, CDR1 SGHRS and CDR2 YFSETQ. Deletions cut 0 bases from V and 6 bases from J, with 12 bases between.